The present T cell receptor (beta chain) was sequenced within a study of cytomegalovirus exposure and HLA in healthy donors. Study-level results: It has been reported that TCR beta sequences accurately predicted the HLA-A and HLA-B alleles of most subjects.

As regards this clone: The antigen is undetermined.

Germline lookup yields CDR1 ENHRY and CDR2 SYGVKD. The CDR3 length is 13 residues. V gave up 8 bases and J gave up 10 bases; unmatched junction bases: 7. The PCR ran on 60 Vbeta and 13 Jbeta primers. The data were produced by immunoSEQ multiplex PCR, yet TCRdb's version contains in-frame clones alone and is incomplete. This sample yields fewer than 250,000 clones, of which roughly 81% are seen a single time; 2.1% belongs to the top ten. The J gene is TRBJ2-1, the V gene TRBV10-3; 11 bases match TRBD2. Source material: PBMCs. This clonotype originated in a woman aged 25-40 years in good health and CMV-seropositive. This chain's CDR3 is CAIETSGAGEQFF. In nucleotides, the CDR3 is TGTGCCATCGAGACTAGCGGGGCTGGAGAGCAGTTCTTC.